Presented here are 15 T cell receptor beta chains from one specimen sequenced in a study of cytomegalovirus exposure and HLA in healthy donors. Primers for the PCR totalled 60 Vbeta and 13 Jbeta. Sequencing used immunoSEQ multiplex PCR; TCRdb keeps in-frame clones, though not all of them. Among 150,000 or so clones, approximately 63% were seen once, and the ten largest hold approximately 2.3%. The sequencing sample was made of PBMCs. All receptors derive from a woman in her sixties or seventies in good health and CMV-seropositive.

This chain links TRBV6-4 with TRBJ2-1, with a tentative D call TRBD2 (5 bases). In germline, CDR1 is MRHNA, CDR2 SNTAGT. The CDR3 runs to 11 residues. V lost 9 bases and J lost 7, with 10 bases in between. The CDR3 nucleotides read TGTGCCAGTAGTACGGGAAATGAGCAGTTCTTC. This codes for CASSTGNEQFF.

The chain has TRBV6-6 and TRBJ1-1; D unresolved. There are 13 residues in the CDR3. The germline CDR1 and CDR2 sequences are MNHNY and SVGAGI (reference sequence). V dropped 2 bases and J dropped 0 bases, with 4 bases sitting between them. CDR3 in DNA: TGTGCCAGCAGTTACGTCTTGAACACTGAAGCTTTCTTT. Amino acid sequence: CASSYVLNTEAFF.

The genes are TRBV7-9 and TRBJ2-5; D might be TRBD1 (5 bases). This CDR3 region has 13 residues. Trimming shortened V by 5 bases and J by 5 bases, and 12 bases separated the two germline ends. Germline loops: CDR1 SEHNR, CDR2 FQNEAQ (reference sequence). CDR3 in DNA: TGTGCCAGCAGCACTCTAGGGGTGGAGACCCAGTACTTC. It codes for CASSTLGVETQYF.

The CDR3 region has the DNA TGTGCCTGGAAAGCGCAAAAAGAGACCCAGTACTTC. It specifies CAWKAQKETQYF. This rearrangement joins TRBV30 to TRBJ2-5, with D hard to call. Trimming stripped 4 bases from V and 3 bases from J, with 9 bases between. Germline CDR1 GTSNPN, CDR2 SVGIG (reference sequence). The CDR3 consists of 12 residues.

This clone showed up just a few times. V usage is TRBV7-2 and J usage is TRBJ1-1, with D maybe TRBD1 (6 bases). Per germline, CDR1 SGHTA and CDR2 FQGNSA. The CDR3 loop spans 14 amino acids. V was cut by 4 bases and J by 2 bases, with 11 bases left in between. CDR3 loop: CASSSRTVNTEAFF. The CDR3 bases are TGTGCCAGCAGCTCTCGGACAGTCAACACTGAAGCTTTCTTT.

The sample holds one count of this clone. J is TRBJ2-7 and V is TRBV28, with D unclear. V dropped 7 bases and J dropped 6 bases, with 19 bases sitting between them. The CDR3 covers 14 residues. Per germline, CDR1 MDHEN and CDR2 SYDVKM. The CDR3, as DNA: TGTGCCAGCATCGGCAGGTCCCCTTTGGGCGAGCAGTACTTC. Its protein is CASIGRSPLGEQYF.

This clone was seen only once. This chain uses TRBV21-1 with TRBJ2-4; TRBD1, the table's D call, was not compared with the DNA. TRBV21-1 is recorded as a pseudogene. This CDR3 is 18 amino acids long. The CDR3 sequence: CASIPWTPQQPAKNIQYF. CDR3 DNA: TGTGCCAGCATCCCTTGGACACCTCAGCAACCGGCCAAAAACATTCAGTACTTC.

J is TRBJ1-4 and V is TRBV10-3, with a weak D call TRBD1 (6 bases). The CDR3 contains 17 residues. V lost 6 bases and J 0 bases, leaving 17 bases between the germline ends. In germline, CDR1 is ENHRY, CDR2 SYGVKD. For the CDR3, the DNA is TGTGCCATCAGATCCGGGACACAAGCCCCAACTAATGAAAAACTGTTTTTT. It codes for CAIRSGTQAPTNEKLFF.

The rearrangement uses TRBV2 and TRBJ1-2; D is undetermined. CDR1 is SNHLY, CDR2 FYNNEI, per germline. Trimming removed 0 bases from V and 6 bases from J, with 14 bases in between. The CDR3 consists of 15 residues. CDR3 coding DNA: TGTGCCAGCAGTGAAGCGGCCCCGCGAGGGAATGGCTACACCTTC. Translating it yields CASSEAAPRGNGYTF.

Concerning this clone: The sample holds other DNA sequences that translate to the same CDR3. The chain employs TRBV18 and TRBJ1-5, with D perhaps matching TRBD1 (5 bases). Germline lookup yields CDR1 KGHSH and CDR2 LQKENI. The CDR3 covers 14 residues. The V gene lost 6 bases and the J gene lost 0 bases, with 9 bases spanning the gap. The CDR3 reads CASSPTDSNQPQHF. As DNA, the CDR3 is TGTGCCAGCTCGCCGACAGATAGCAATCAGCCCCAGCATTTT.

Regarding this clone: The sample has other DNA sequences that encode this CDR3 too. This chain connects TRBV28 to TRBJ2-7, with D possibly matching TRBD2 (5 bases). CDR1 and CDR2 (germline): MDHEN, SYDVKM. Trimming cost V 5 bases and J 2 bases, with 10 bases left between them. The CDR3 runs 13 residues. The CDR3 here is CASSGGYPYEQYF. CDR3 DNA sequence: TGTGCCAGCAGTGGCGGGTACCCCTACGAGCAGTACTTC.

The CDR3 nucleotides are TGTGCCAGCAGTTTAACTCCAGGGGCGGGAGACTATGGCTACACCTTC. This encodes CASSLTPGAGDYGYTF. The chain uses TRBV28 and TRBJ1-2; D possibly corresponds to TRBD1 (6 bases). The CDR3 covers 16 residues. The V end lost 2 bases, the J end lost 3 bases, and 16 bases lay between the germline ends. Germline V gene sequence: CDR1 MDHEN, CDR2 SYDVKM.

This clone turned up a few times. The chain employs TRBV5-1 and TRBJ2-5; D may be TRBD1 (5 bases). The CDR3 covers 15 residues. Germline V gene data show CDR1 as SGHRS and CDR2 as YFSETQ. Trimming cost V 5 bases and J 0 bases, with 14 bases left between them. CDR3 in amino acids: CASSLRGRYQETQYF. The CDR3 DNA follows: TGCGCCAGCAGTTTAAGGGGCAGGTACCAAGAGACCCAGTACTTC.

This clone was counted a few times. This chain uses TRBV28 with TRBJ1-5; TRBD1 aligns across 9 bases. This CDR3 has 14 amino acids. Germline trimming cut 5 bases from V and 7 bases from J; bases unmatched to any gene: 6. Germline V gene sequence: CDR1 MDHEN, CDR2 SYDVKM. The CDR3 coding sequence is TGTGCCAGCAGTGCCCGACAGGGGGGGCAGCCCCAGCATTTT. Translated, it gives CASSARQGGQPQHF.

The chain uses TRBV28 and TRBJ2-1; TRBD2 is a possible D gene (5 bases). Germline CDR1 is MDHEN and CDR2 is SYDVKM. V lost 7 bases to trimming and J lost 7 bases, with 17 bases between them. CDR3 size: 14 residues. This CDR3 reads CASTRGNAQNEQFF. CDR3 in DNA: TGTGCCAGCACCCGAGGGAATGCGCAGAATGAGCAGTTCTTC. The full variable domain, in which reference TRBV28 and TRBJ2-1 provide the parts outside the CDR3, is DVKVTQSSRYLVKRTGEKVFLECVQDMDHENMFWYRQDPGLGLRLIYFSYDVKMKEKGDIPEGYSVSREKKERFSLILESASTNQTSMYLCASTRGNAQNEQFFGPGTRLTVL.